The clone carrying this T cell receptor beta chain came up a few times. TCRdb redid the calling of the RT-PCR reads with MiXCR, one entry per CDR3 protein. The sample includes about 700,000 distinct CDR3 sequences, approximately 14% of them seen just once. This specimen belongs to a study of response to subunit inactivated influenza vaccine. This receptor was taken from a man aged 45-60 years who received an inactivated influenza vaccine. Specimen: PBMCs from blood, collected 14 to 15 days before vaccination.

The CDR3 DNA follows: TGTGCCAGCAGCTTAGGAGTGATTGGCGGGGGGGCACCCTACGAGCAGTACTTC. This gives the protein CASSLGVIGGGAPYEQYF. The gene calls are TRBV11-2 and TRBJ2-7; 9 bases line up with TRBD2. Germline V CDR1 and CDR2: SGHAT, FQNNGV. The CDR3 loop spans 18 amino acids. V lost 1 base, J lost 2 bases, and 12 bases stayed unmatched.